Listed here is a single TCR beta chain. These data are taken from a study of healthy donors' naive CD4 and CD8 T cells. On the study more broadly: For TCR alpha, new primers spanned all functional IMGT alpha genes.

TCR libraries were built from 500 to 600 ng of total RNA by linear amplification. Original methodology: Sequencing covered 78,498 rearranged alpha-chain transcripts across about five healthy donors. TCRdb fed the reads into MiXCR, producing one record per CDR3 protein. The V and J calls reflect TCRdb's pipeline rather than the authors' work. The sample shows around 200,000 distinct CDR3 sequences, 65% to 80% of them seen only once. The CDR3 spans 13 residues. Germline lookup yields CDR1 ENHRY and CDR2 SYGVKD. The V and J ends lost 0 bases and 4 bases respectively, with 7 bases between them. Naive T cells were sorted: CD4+CD8-CD45RO-CD45RA+ for CD4+, CD8+CD4-CD45RA+CD27bright for CD8+.

The receptor comes from a pool of human donors in good health; the sample pools cells from several healthy donors. V and J are TRBV10-3 and TRBJ2-7; D remains unclear. The specimen was naive CD4+ and CD8+ T cells sorted from blood, pooled from several donors. DNA of the CDR3: TGTGCCATCAGTGAGTCCCAGGTTTACGAGCAGTACTTC. This encodes CAISESQVYEQYF.